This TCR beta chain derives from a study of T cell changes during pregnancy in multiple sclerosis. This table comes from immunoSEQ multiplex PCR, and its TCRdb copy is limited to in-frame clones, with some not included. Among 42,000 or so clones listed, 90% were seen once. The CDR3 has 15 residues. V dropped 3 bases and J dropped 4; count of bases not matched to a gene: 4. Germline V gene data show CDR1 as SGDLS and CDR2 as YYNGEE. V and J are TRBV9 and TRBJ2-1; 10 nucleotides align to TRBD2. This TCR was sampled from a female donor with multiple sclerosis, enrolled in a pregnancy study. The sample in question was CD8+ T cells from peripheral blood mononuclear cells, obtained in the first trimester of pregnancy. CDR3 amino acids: CASSDPSGGYNEQFF. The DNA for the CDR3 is TGTGCCAGCAGCGACCCTAGCGGGGGTTACAATGAGCAGTTCTTC.